One sample yielded the 26 T cell receptor beta chains listed below, sequenced in a study of T cell changes during pregnancy in multiple sclerosis. The protocol was immunoSEQ multiplex PCR, while the TCRdb copy is restricted to in-frame clones and leaves out a portion. The sample has 15,000 to 20,000 clones; around 86% are singletons. The sample consisted of CD8+ T cells from peripheral blood mononuclear cells, taken in the third trimester of pregnancy. These receptor sequences come from a female donor in good health, enrolled as a control in a pregnancy study.

This clone has just a few counts. The chain employs TRBV27 and TRBJ2-3, with D unclear. Deletions cut 0 bases from V and 5 bases from J, with 6 bases between. Germline lookup yields CDR1 MNHEY and CDR2 SMNVEV (reference sequence). The CDR3 has 13 residues. The CDR3 region is CASSLSAVDTQYF. The CDR3 bases are TGTGCCAGCAGTTTATCCGCGGTAGATACGCAGTATTTT.

This rearrangement joins TRBV18 to TRBJ2-7; D may be TRBD2 (6 bases). The CDR3 sequence is 13 residues long. V lost 6 bases and J 1 base, leaving 10 bases between the germline ends. Germline lookup yields CDR1 KGHSH and CDR2 LQKENI. The CDR3 DNA sequence: TGTGCCAGCTCCCGGGGACTTTCCTACGAGCAGTACTTC. Translation: CASSRGLSYEQYF.

The V and J genes are TRBV9 and TRBJ1-1; unclear D gene. Deletions cut 4 bases from V and 1 base from J, with 11 bases between. The germline CDR1 and CDR2 sequences are SGDLS and YYNGEE. CDR3 length equals 14 residues. The CDR3 region has the DNA TGTGCCAGCAGCCTAGGGAGGCAGAACACTGAAGCTTTCTTT. Amino acids: CASSLGRQNTEAFF.

This clone was detected once. The V call is TRBV5-4, the J call TRBJ1-2, with D possibly matching TRBD1 (6 bases). CDR1 is SGHNT and CDR2 is YYREEE in the germline V gene (reference sequence). The CDR3 covers 15 residues. Trimming pared 3 bases from V and 2 bases from J, leaving 14 bases between. The DNA of the CDR3 is TGTGCCAGCAGCTCTATCCGGACAGAAAACTATGGCTACACCTTC. Residues: CASSSIRTENYGYTF.

Of note for this clone: The same CDR3 is also encoded by other DNA sequences in this sample. This sequence joins TRBV7-3 and TRBJ2-1, with 8 bases aligning to TRBD1. Germline values: CDR1 SGHTA, CDR2 FQGTGA. The CDR3 consists of 14 residues. V dropped 5 bases and J dropped 3; count of bases not matched to a gene: 3. In DNA form, the CDR3 reads TGTGCCAGCAGCCTAGGACAGGGCTACAATGAGCAGTTCTTC. Translation gives CASSLGQGYNEQFF. Drawing the rest from reference TRBV7-3 and TRBJ2-1, the complete variable domain is GAGVSQTPSNKVTEKGKYVELRCDPISGHTALYWYRQSLGQGPEFLIYFQGTGAADDSGLPNDRFFAVRPEGSVSTLKIQRTERGDSAVYLCASSLGQGYNEQFFGPGTRLTVL.

This clone was picked up one time. V gene TRBV2 combines with J gene TRBJ2-7; 7 bases agree with TRBD1. The germline gives CDR1 SNHLY, CDR2 FYNNEI. The V gene end was trimmed by 6 bases and the J gene end by 2 bases; junction bases not matched to a gene: 22. CDR3 size: 19 residues. CDR3 sequence reads: CASSGNRDSQVTLTYEQYF. CDR3 nucleotide sequence: TGTGCCAGCAGCGGAAATCGGGACAGCCAAGTAACCTTAACCTACGAGCAGTACTTC.

This rearrangement joins TRBV27 to TRBJ2-7; possible D gene TRBD1, 6 bases. V lost 9 bases and J 3 bases, leaving 15 bases between the germline ends. Germline V gene data show CDR1 as MNHEY and CDR2 as SMNVEV (reference sequence). This CDR3 has 13 residues. The CDR3 loop reads CASSNRANYEQYF. The CDR3 coding sequence is TGTGCCAGTTCCAACAGGGCCAACTACGAGCAGTACTTC.

The chain recombines TRBV9 with TRBJ1-5; 7 positions match TRBD1. This CDR3 contains 15 residues. CDR1 SGDLS and CDR2 YYNGEE come from the germline V gene. Trimming cost V 3 bases and J 4 bases; bases outside gene matches: 7. CDR3 amino acids: CASSDTGDPNQPQHF. As DNA, the CDR3 is TGTGCCAGCAGCGATACAGGGGACCCAAATCAGCCCCAGCATTTT.

The chain employs TRBV9 and TRBJ1-1, with D unclear. V lost 0 bases to trimming and J lost 4 bases, with 13 bases between them. The CDR3 covers 15 residues. Per germline, CDR1 SGDLS and CDR2 YYNGEE. The CDR3: CASSVAADFATEAFF. CDR3 DNA: TGTGCCAGCAGCGTAGCGGCGGACTTCGCCACTGAAGCTTTCTTT. Together with reference TRBV9 and TRBJ1-1, the CDR3 gives the full variable domain: DSGVTQTPKHLITATGQRVTLRCSPRSGDLSVYWYQQSLDQGLQFLIQYYNGEERAKGNILERFSAQQFPDLHSELNLSSLELGDSALYFCASSVAADFATEAFFGQGTRLTVV.

This chain links TRBV5-4 with TRBJ2-3; 9 bases are a match to TRBD2. The CDR3 is 16 amino acids. Germline V gene sequence: CDR1 SGHNT, CDR2 YYREEE (reference sequence). The ends lost 0 bases at V and 2 bases at J; junction bases unmatched: 4. DNA for the CDR3: TGTGCCAGCAGCTTGGAAGCGGGGGGACTCACAGATACGCAGTATTTT. Translating gives CASSLEAGGLTDTQYF.

By share of the sample, this clone is medium-sized. The V call is TRBV9, the J call TRBJ1-5; 7 bases agree with TRBD1. CDR3 length: 15 residues. The V gene end was trimmed by 3 bases and the J gene end by 4 bases; junction bases not matched to a gene: 7. Germline loops: CDR1 SGDLS, CDR2 YYNGEE. CDR3 sequence reads: CASSGGDSLNQPQHF. CDR3 nucleotide sequence: TGTGCCAGCAGCGGTGGGGACAGCCTTAATCAGCCCCAGCATTTT.

This clone has just a few counts. V is TRBV7-3 and J is TRBJ2-1, with D possibly being TRBD1 (6 bases). This CDR3 is built from 17 residues. The ends were cut back, 2 bases at V and 2 bases at J, with 16 bases in the middle. CDR1 SGHTA and CDR2 FQGTGA come from the germline V gene. The DNA for the CDR3 is TGTGCCAGCAGCTTACGCAACTCCGGGACACCCTACAATGAGCAGTTCTTC. Translated, it gives CASSLRNSGTPYNEQFF.

This sequence joins TRBV7-8 and TRBJ2-3; 11 bases agree with TRBD2. V lost 5 bases, J lost 3 bases, and 7 bases stayed unmatched. The CDR3 sequence is 16 residues long. Germline-derived CDR1 and CDR2 are SGHVS and FQNEAQ. The CDR3 DNA reads TGTGCCAGCAGCCTTAGCGGGGGGGCTCTTACAGATACGCAGTATTTT. This translates into CASSLSGGALTDTQYF. Full variable domain (remainder filled in from reference TRBV7-8 and TRBJ2-3): GAGVSQSPRYKVAKRGQDVALRCDPISGHVSLFWYQQALGQGPEFLTYFQNEAQLDKSGLPSDRFFAERPEGSVSTLKIQRTQQEDSAVYLCASSLSGGALTDTQYFGPGTRLTVL.

CDR3 protein: CATREAGVPYEQYF. CDR3 coding DNA: TGTGCCACCAGAGAGGCAGGGGTTCCCTACGAGCAGTACTTC. This rearrangement joins TRBV15 to TRBJ2-7, with D possibly being TRBD1 (6 bases). This CDR3 region has 14 residues. Trimming removed 6 bases at V and 2 bases at J, with 14 bases between. The V gene's germline CDR1 is LNHNV and CDR2 YYDKDF (reference sequence).

The sample holds a few counts of this clone. The chain is built from TRBV5-6 and TRBJ1-1, with D perhaps TRBD1 (6 bases). Germline-derived CDR1 and CDR2 are SGHDT and YYEEEE. The CDR3 has 12 amino acids. The germline V and J ends were trimmed by 4 bases and 5 bases, with 9 bases remaining between them. The CDR3, as DNA: TGTGCCAGCAGCGGTGACAGGACTGAAGCTTTCTTT. Protein: CASSGDRTEAFF.

The chain joins TRBV28 to TRBJ2-7; perhaps TRBD1 as D (6 bases). The germline V gene has CDR1 MDHEN and CDR2 SYDVKM. V was pared by 3 bases and J by 1 base, with 16 bases between. The CDR3 extends over 16 amino acids. The CDR3 DNA follows: TGTGCCAGCAGTTTCCCCCTTGACAGGCAGTCCTACGAGCAGTACTTC. As protein: CASSFPLDRQSYEQYF. Looking up the rest from reference TRBV28 and TRBJ2-7 gives the full variable domain: DVKVTQSSRYLVKRTGEKVFLECVQDMDHENMFWYRQDPGLGLRLIYFSYDVKMKEKGDIPEGYSVSREKKERFSLILESASTNQTSMYLCASSFPLDRQSYEQYFGPGTRLTVT.

J is TRBJ2-7 and V is TRBV4-2; 8 bases agree with TRBD1. Germline assignment: CDR1 LGHNA and CDR2 YNFKEQ. There are 14 residues in the CDR3. V lost 4 bases to trimming and J lost 3 bases; unmatched junction nucleotides: 5. Here the CDR3 reads CASSRGQGDYEQYF. The CDR3 nucleotides read TGTGCCAGCAGCCGCGGACAGGGAGACTACGAGCAGTACTTC.

By proportion, this clone is medium-sized. The chain combines TRBV6-6 with TRBJ1-5, with 7 bases matching TRBD1. Germline V CDR1 and CDR2: MNHNY, SVGAGI (reference sequence). CDR3 length equals 16 residues. The V segment lost 0 bases and the J segment 0 bases; nucleotides outside the gene matches: 2. The CDR3 is CASSYSQGNSNQPQHF. The DNA of the CDR3 is TGTGCCAGCAGTTACTCACAGGGGAATAGCAATCAGCCCCAGCATTTT.

The rearrangement links TRBV12-5 to TRBJ2-7, with D tentatively TRBD1 (6 bases). The CDR3 runs to 16 residues. CDR1 is LGHNT and CDR2 is FRNRAP in the germline V gene. V was clipped by 3 bases and J by 3 bases, with 18 bases between them. The CDR3 DNA is TGTGCTAGTGGTTTTTTCGCAGGGGAATTGAGCTACGAGCAGTACTTC. Protein product: CASGFFAGELSYEQYF.

The rearrangement joins TRBV14 to TRBJ1-2, with D unresolved. With 0 bases removed from V and 8 bases from J, the gap between germline ends came to 13 bases. The germline V gene encodes CDR1 SGHDN and CDR2 FVKESK. CDR3 length: 14 residues. The CDR3 protein is CASSQDTGFRGYTF. The CDR3, as DNA: TGTGCCAGCAGCCAAGATACCGGGTTCCGGGGCTACACCTTC. Full variable domain (rest looked up from reference TRBV14 and TRBJ1-2): EAGVTQFPSHSVIEKGQTVTLRCDPISGHDNLYWYRRVMGKEIKFLLHFVKESKQDESGMPNNRFLAERTGGTYSTLKVQPAELEDSGVYFCASSQDTGFRGYTFGSGTRLTVV.

This clone has more than one count but fewer than ten. The rearrangement uses TRBV7-2 and TRBJ2-1; 7 bases are shared with TRBD2. The CDR3 consists of 15 residues. Germline V gene sequence: CDR1 SGHTA, CDR2 FQGNSA. V lost 1 base and J lost 2; bases outside the gene matches: 2. The DNA for the CDR3 is TGTGCCAGCAGCTTAGGGAGCGGGACCTACAATGAGCAGTTCTTC. It encodes CASSLGSGTYNEQFF.

The chain links TRBV5-1 to TRBJ2-3; a weak D match, TRBD1 (6 bases). Trimming stripped 4 bases from V and 3 bases from J, with 18 bases between. Looked up from germline, CDR1 is SGHRS and CDR2 is YFSETQ. This CDR3 is 16 amino acids long. As DNA, the CDR3 is TGCGCCAGCAGCCTTCCTCAGGGGCCCCTGACAGATACGCAGTATTTT. Translation: CASSLPQGPLTDTQYF.

This clone was seen only a few times. The chain combines TRBV7-9 with TRBJ1-2, with D possibly being TRBD1 (5 bases). Germline CDR1 and CDR2: SEHNR and FQNEAQ (reference sequence). This CDR3 has 12 amino acids. V was shortened by 3 bases and J by 4 bases, with 6 bases between the two germline ends. The CDR3 DNA reads TGTGCCAGCAGCTTGGGGGGCTATGGCTACACCTTC. This encodes CASSLGGYGYTF.

The chain has TRBV9 and TRBJ2-1; D is uncertain. This CDR3 has 13 amino acids. Germline lookup yields CDR1 SGDLS and CDR2 YYNGEE. V was trimmed by 0 bases and J by 6 bases, leaving 7 bases between them. CDR3 in DNA: TGTGCCAGCAGCGTAGCACAATTCAATGAGCAGTTCTTC. This gives the protein CASSVAQFNEQFF.

A single count supports this clone. The CDR3 nucleotides read TGCGCCAGCAGCCCGGGACAGGCCACCTACGAGCAGTACTTC. It yields the protein CASSPGQATYEQYF. The rearrangement joins TRBV4-3 to TRBJ2-7; TRBD1 matches at 8 bases. CDR1 LGHNA and CDR2 YSLEER come from the germline V gene. The CDR3 sequence is 14 residues long. The V segment lost 4 bases and the J segment 2 bases; nucleotides outside the gene matches: 4.

The chain employs TRBV7-9 and TRBJ2-5; D might be TRBD2 (5 bases). With 3 bases removed from V and 2 bases from J, the gap between germline ends came to 10 bases. The CDR3 covers 14 residues. Per germline, CDR1 SEHNR and CDR2 FQNEAQ (reference sequence). The CDR3 protein is CASSLSRAQETQYF. The CDR3 DNA reads TGTGCCAGCAGCTTGTCGAGGGCTCAAGAGACCCAGTACTTC.